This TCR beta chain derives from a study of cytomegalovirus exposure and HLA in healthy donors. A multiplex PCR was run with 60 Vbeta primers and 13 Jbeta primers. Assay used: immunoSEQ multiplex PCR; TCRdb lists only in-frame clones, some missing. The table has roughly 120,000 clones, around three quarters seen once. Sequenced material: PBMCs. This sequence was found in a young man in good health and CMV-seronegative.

Here the CDR3 DNA reads TGTGCCAGCAGTTACCGCCGGTCTTACTATGGCTACACCTTC. As protein: CASSYRRSYYGYTF. The chain employs TRBV6-5 and TRBJ1-2; D gene ambiguous. Trimming took 2 bases from V and 3 from J, leaving 10 bases between them. Germline CDR1 MNHEY, CDR2 SVGAGI. The CDR3 covers 14 residues.